This T cell receptor (beta chain) is from a study of blood T cell repertoires in COVID-19. For the study at large: Recovered participants had two consecutive negative NP/OP PCR tests, healthcare professional clearance, or symptom resolution.

There are 14 residues in the CDR3. From germline, CDR1 is MNHEY and CDR2 SVGAGI. The V segment lost 8 bases and the J segment 9 bases; nucleotides outside the gene matches: 12. The method was immunoSEQ multiplex PCR; TCRdb's version includes in-frame clones alone and lacks a portion of them. Counted here are fewer than 250,000 clones, roughly 84% occurring once; the ten biggest clones make up roughly 7.2%. Study members were between roughly 18 and 90 years old and lived in some 22 US regions. Cohort assignment relied on participant-reported clinical history. V usage is TRBV6-5 and J usage is TRBJ2-1; 8 bases fit TRBD2. The TCR sequence derives from a man aged 30 to 39 in a cohort exposed to, infected with or recovered from COVID-19 (not recorded which). Specimen: PBMCs or T cells enriched from blood (not recorded which). CDR3 sequence (DNA): TGTGCCAGCTCCCGGACTAGCAAAAGGGGTGAGCAGTTCTTC. Its translation is CASSRTSKRGEQFF.